This T cell receptor (beta chain) was sequenced in a study of neurological immune-mediated disorders. cDNA synthesis was performed by 5'RACE with 10-nucleotide random UMIs. A single record per CDR3 protein comes from TCRdb applying MiXCR to the 5' RACE reads. The data contain tens of thousands of distinct CDR3 sequences, 13% to 15% of them singletons. This clonotype was counted ten times or more. The CDR3 covers 14 residues. V dropped 5 bases and J dropped 4 bases, with 11 bases sitting between them. Looked up from germline, CDR1 is SGHTA and CDR2 is FQGNSA. It was from 2 million PBMCs stored at -80 C that the unsorted libraries were obtained.

Sequenced: PBMCs. The V call is TRBV7-2, the J call TRBJ2-2, with a tentative D call TRBD1 (5 bases). The clonotype originates from a woman in her forties or fifties in good health. In DNA form, the CDR3 reads TGTGCCAGCAGCCAGGGTAGACGCACCGGGGAGCTGTTTTTT. This sequence encodes CASSQGRRTGELFF.